The T cell receptor beta chain described here comes from a study of blood T cell repertoires in COVID-19. Study-level information: Sources were T cells, B-cell-depleted T cells, or PBMCs; the material itself was cDNA or gDNA.

Libraries were prepared by immunoSEQ multiplex PCR; TCRdb keeps only in-frame clonotypes and omits some of them. Of approximately 400,000 clones listed, about four fifths are singletons. Enrolled through a virtual design, the participants were between 18 and 89 years of age and came from fewer than 30 US areas. CDR3 size: 19 residues. The germline V gene has CDR1 SGHVS and CDR2 FQNEAQ. The V and J ends lost 5 bases and 5 bases, in that order; junction bases with no gene match: 21. The sequenced sample was PBMCs or T cells enriched from blood (not recorded which). V usage is TRBV7-8 and J usage is TRBJ2-5; 9 nucleotides agree with TRBD2. The receptor's source is a woman in her 50s who had recovered from COVID-19. This chain's CDR3 is CASSTPGGSGGSIGETQYF. The CDR3 nucleotides are TGTGCCAGCAGCACCCCGGGAGGTAGCGGGGGAAGTATCGGCGAGACCCAGTACTTC.